This is a list of T cell receptor beta chains from one sample in a study of blood T cell repertoires in COVID-19. Sequencing was performed with immunoSEQ multiplex PCR; in TCRdb, only in-frame clones are kept and a portion is missing. Of about 140,000 clones listed, roughly 80% are singletons. Sequences were obtained from peripheral blood. The receptors stem from a man in his fifties with acute or convalescent COVID-19. CDR3s include the opening cysteine and the closing phenylalanine or tryptophan. D genes are given only for firm matches. The size of a clone is reported for some rows only, either as once, few or many, or as a class for expanded clones.

v_gene: TRBV6-1; j_gene: TRBJ1-5; d_gene: NA; abundance: NA; CDR3aa: CASSERVRGNQPQHF; CDR3nt: TGTGCCAGCAGTGAGAGGGTAAGGGGCAATCAGCCCCAGCATTTT
v_gene: TRBV18; j_gene: TRBJ1-1; d_gene: TRBD1; abundance: few; CDR3aa: CASSARTGGIMNTEAFF; CDR3nt: TGTGCCAGCTCAGCAAGGACAGGGGGTATCATGAACACTGAAGCTTTCTTT
v_gene: TRBV29-1; j_gene: TRBJ1-1; d_gene: NA; abundance: once; CDR3aa: CSVEVSRITEAFF; CDR3nt: TGCAGCGTTGAGGTCAGCAGGATCACTGAAGCTTTCTTT
v_gene: TRBV24-1; j_gene: TRBJ2-3; d_gene: TRBD1; abundance: few; CDR3aa: CATSDPGQGAADTQYF; CDR3nt: TGTGCCACCAGTGACCCCGGACAGGGGGCGGCAGATACGCAGTATTTT
v_gene: TRBV6-8; j_gene: TRBJ1-2; d_gene: NA; abundance: NA; CDR3aa: CASSSTGRATYGYTF; CDR3nt: TGTGCCAGCAGTTCGACAGGCCGTGCCACCTATGGCTACACCTTC
v_gene: TRBV7-8; j_gene: TRBJ1-3; d_gene: NA; abundance: NA; CDR3aa: CASSSRRVSSGNTIYF; CDR3nt: TGTGCCAGCAGCTCACGCCGGGTGAGCTCTGGAAACACCATATATTTT
v_gene: TRBV18; j_gene: TRBJ2-1; d_gene: TRBD1; abundance: NA; CDR3aa: CASSEGQGDYNEQFF; CDR3nt: TGTGCCAGCTCCGAGGGACAGGGGGACTACAATGAGCAGTTCTTC
v_gene: TRBV5-4; j_gene: TRBJ2-7; d_gene: TRBD1; abundance: NA; CDR3aa: CASSPPGQGYEQYF; CDR3nt: TGTGCCAGCAGCCCACCGGGACAGGGTTACGAGCAGTACTTC
v_gene: TRBV19; j_gene: TRBJ1-5; d_gene: NA; abundance: NA; CDR3aa: CASSMGRDSNQPQHF; CDR3nt: TGTGCCAGTAGTATGGGCAGGGATAGCAATCAGCCCCAGCATTTT
v_gene: TRBV11-1; j_gene: TRBJ2-3; d_gene: NA; abundance: NA; CDR3aa: CASSLQGADTQYF; CDR3nt: TGTGCCAGCAGCTTACAGGGCGCAGATACGCAGTATTTT
v_gene: TRBV6-5; j_gene: TRBJ1-2; d_gene: NA; abundance: NA; CDR3aa: CASSLAGNNYGYTF; CDR3nt: TGTGCCAGCAGTTTAGCCGGTAATAACTATGGCTACACCTTC
v_gene: TRBV7-9; j_gene: TRBJ2-7; d_gene: NA; abundance: NA; CDR3aa: CASSPRTGIYEQYF; CDR3nt: TGTGCCAGCAGCCCCCGGACTGGGATCTACGAGCAGTACTTC
v_gene: TRBV29-1; j_gene: TRBJ2-1; d_gene: TRBD2; abundance: NA; CDR3aa: CSVEHPGLASIEQFF; CDR3nt: TGCAGCGTTGAGCACCCGGGACTAGCCAGTATAGAGCAGTTCTTC
v_gene: TRBV19; j_gene: TRBJ1-4; d_gene: NA; abundance: NA; CDR3aa: CASSIRRTTNEKLFF; CDR3nt: TGTGCCAGTAGTATTAGGAGGACAACTAATGAAAAACTGTTTTTT
v_gene: TRBV6-5; j_gene: TRBJ1-2; d_gene: TRBD1; abundance: NA; CDR3aa: CASRQDRANYGYTF; CDR3nt: TGTGCCAGCAGACAGGACAGGGCTAACTATGGCTACACCTTC
v_gene: TRBV11-2; j_gene: TRBJ1-2; d_gene: TRBD1; abundance: NA; CDR3aa: CASSPSPVGTGNGYTF; CDR3nt: TGTGCCAGCAGCCCCTCCCCGGTAGGGACAGGGAATGGCTACACCTTC
v_gene: TRBV5-4; j_gene: TRBJ2-5; d_gene: NA; abundance: NA; CDR3aa: CASSLVGAQETQYF; CDR3nt: TGTGCCAGCAGCTTGGTAGGGGCCCAAGAGACCCAGTACTTC
v_gene: TRBV6-5; j_gene: TRBJ1-5; d_gene: TRBD1; abundance: NA; CDR3aa: CASNLGGLSNQPQHF; CDR3nt: TGTGCCAGCAATCTAGGGGGCCTTAGCAATCAGCCCCAGCATTTT
v_gene: TRBV7-8; j_gene: TRBJ1-5; d_gene: TRBD1; abundance: NA; CDR3aa: CASSLGTGNQPQHF; CDR3nt: TGTGCCAGCAGCTTAGGGACAGGAAATCAGCCCCAGCATTTT
v_gene: TRBV7-2; j_gene: TRBJ1-2; d_gene: NA; abundance: NA; CDR3aa: CASSRPGVGGVRGYTF; CDR3nt: TGTGCCAGCAGCCGCCCCGGGGTGGGGGGAGTGCGCGGCTACACCTTC
v_gene: TRBV6-2/TRBV6-3; j_gene: TRBJ1-2; d_gene: NA; abundance: NA; CDR3aa: CASSFLGRVGGYTF; CDR3nt: TGTGCCAGCAGTTTCCTTGGCAGGGTTGGTGGCTACACCTTC
v_gene: TRBV15; j_gene: TRBJ2-3; d_gene: TRBD1; abundance: NA; CDR3aa: CATSRDLGQGADTQYF; CDR3nt: TGTGCCACCAGCAGAGATCTCGGGCAGGGGGCCGATACGCAGTATTTT
v_gene: TRBV28; j_gene: TRBJ1-5; d_gene: NA; abundance: few; CDR3aa: CASKREAGPNNQPQHF; CDR3nt: TGTGCCAGCAAGAGAGAGGCAGGGCCCAACAATCAGCCCCAGCATTTT
v_gene: TRBV30; j_gene: TRBJ2-5; d_gene: TRBD1; abundance: NA; CDR3aa: CAWSFGWGKTGQLRQETQYF; CDR3nt: TGTGCCTGGAGCTTCGGATGGGGCAAGACAGGGCAGTTGAGGCAAGAGACCCAGTACTTC
v_gene: TRBV19; j_gene: TRBJ1-6; d_gene: NA; abundance: few; CDR3aa: CASMGRNLNSPLHF; CDR3nt: TGTGCCAGTATGGGCAGGAATTTGAATTCACCCCTCCACTTT
v_gene: TRBV5-1; j_gene: TRBJ1-3; d_gene: NA; abundance: NA; CDR3aa: CASSSDSSGNTIYF; CDR3nt: TGCGCCAGCAGCTCGGACAGTTCGGGAAACACCATATATTTT
v_gene: TRBV6-5; j_gene: TRBJ1-1; d_gene: NA; abundance: NA; CDR3aa: CASSTLGSVNTEAFF; CDR3nt: TGTGCCAGCAGTACCCTGGGGAGCGTGAACACTGAAGCTTTCTTT
v_gene: TRBV3-1/TRBV3-2; j_gene: TRBJ2-6; d_gene: NA; abundance: NA; CDR3aa: CASSSQVSGANVLTF; CDR3nt: TGTGCCAGCAGCTCCCAGGTGTCTGGGGCCAACGTCCTGACTTTC
v_gene: TRBV19; j_gene: TRBJ1-2; d_gene: TRBD1; abundance: NA; CDR3aa: CASSIIHRGTADYGYTF; CDR3nt: TGTGCCAGTAGTATAATTCATCGGGGGACAGCTGACTATGGCTACACCTTC
v_gene: TRBV9; j_gene: TRBJ2-1; d_gene: NA; abundance: NA; CDR3aa: CASTPTEGGRYNEQFF; CDR3nt: TGTGCCAGCACCCCGACGGAGGGGGGGCGTTACAATGAGCAGTTCTTC
v_gene: TRBV7-9; j_gene: TRBJ2-6; d_gene: NA; abundance: NA; CDR3aa: CASSLTGTGANVLTF; CDR3nt: TGTGCCAGCAGCTTAACCGGGACTGGGGCCAACGTCCTGACTTTC
v_gene: TRBV5-6; j_gene: TRBJ1-1; d_gene: TRBD1; abundance: NA; CDR3aa: CASSLNVRGRTNTEAFF; CDR3nt: TGTGCCAGCAGCCTGAACGTCAGGGGGCGAACGAACACTGAAGCTTTCTTT
v_gene: TRBV11-2; j_gene: TRBJ1-4; d_gene: TRBD1; abundance: few; CDR3aa: CASSSHRGQGNEKLFF; CDR3nt: TGTGCCAGCAGCTCACACAGGGGCCAGGGAAATGAAAAACTGTTTTTT
v_gene: TRBV18; j_gene: TRBJ1-1; d_gene: NA; abundance: NA; CDR3aa: CASFGLWGDTEAFF; CDR3nt: TGTGCCAGCTTCGGGCTTTGGGGGGACACTGAAGCTTTCTTT
v_gene: TRBV19; j_gene: TRBJ1-1; d_gene: NA; abundance: many; CDR3aa: CASSTQQSEAFF; CDR3nt: TGTGCCAGTAGTACACAGCAATCTGAAGCTTTCTTT
v_gene: TRBV9; j_gene: TRBJ2-3; d_gene: TRBD2; abundance: NA; CDR3aa: CASSLGGGYTDTQYF; CDR3nt: TGTGCCAGCAGCCTCGGCGGGGGGTACACAGATACGCAGTATTTT
v_gene: TRBV3-1/TRBV3-2; j_gene: TRBJ1-2; d_gene: TRBD1; abundance: NA; CDR3aa: CASSPTGVVYGYTF; CDR3nt: TGTGCCAGCAGCCCGACAGGGGTGGTCTATGGCTACACCTTC
v_gene: TRBV2; j_gene: TRBJ1-4; d_gene: TRBD1; abundance: NA; CDR3aa: CASSDGQGSNEKLFF; CDR3nt: TGTGCCAGCAGTGACGGACAGGGGTCTAATGAAAAACTGTTTTTT
v_gene: TRBV7-9; j_gene: TRBJ1-3; d_gene: NA; abundance: NA; CDR3aa: CASSLGVGEGPPGNTIYF; CDR3nt: TGTGCCAGCAGCTTAGGAGTGGGGGAGGGTCCTCCTGGAAACACCATATATTTT
v_gene: TRBV7-2; j_gene: TRBJ1-3; d_gene: TRBD1; abundance: many; CDR3aa: CASSWGQGSGNTIYF; CDR3nt: TGTGCCAGCAGCTGGGGACAGGGCTCTGGAAACACCATATATTTT
v_gene: TRBV5-8; j_gene: TRBJ1-1; d_gene: NA; abundance: NA; CDR3aa: CASSLAGVDTEAFF; CDR3nt: TGTGCCAGCAGCTTAGCGGGGGTCGACACTGAAGCTTTCTTT
v_gene: TRBV19; j_gene: TRBJ2-2; d_gene: NA; abundance: NA; CDR3aa: CASSIARNTGELFF; CDR3nt: TGTGCCAGTAGTATAGCCAGGAACACCGGGGAGCTGTTTTTT
v_gene: TRBV14; j_gene: TRBJ2-1; d_gene: TRBD2; abundance: few; CDR3aa: CASSQTLLAGEHNEQFF; CDR3nt: TGTGCCAGCAGCCAGACCCTACTAGCGGGGGAGCACAATGAGCAGTTCTTC
v_gene: TRBV27; j_gene: TRBJ2-2; d_gene: NA; abundance: NA; CDR3aa: CASSFTGLTGELFF; CDR3nt: TGTGCCAGCAGTTTTACAGGGTTGACCGGGGAGCTGTTTTTT
v_gene: TRBV9; j_gene: TRBJ1-3; d_gene: NA; abundance: NA; CDR3aa: CASSVDPGGSSGNTIYF; CDR3nt: TGTGCCAGCAGCGTAGACCCCGGGGGAAGCTCTGGAAACACCATATATTTT
v_gene: TRBV2; j_gene: TRBJ2-1; d_gene: TRBD1; abundance: NA; CDR3aa: CASIGQGGPLLVDNEQFF; CDR3nt: TGTGCCAGCATCGGACAGGGAGGCCCCCTACTAGTCGACAATGAGCAGTTCTTC
v_gene: TRBV5-1; j_gene: TRBJ2-6; d_gene: NA; abundance: few; CDR3aa: CASSPVDYSGANVLTF; CDR3nt: TGCGCCAGCAGCCCGGTGGACTACTCTGGGGCCAACGTCCTGACTTTC
v_gene: TRBV6-5; j_gene: TRBJ2-6; d_gene: NA; abundance: NA; CDR3aa: CASTMGGNVLTF; CDR3nt: TGTGCCAGCACCATGGGGGGCAACGTCCTGACTTTC
v_gene: TRBV30; j_gene: TRBJ1-2; d_gene: NA; abundance: NA; CDR3aa: CAWSQFYGYTF; CDR3nt: TGTGCCTGGAGTCAGTTCTATGGCTACACCTTC
v_gene: TRBV5-1; j_gene: TRBJ2-3; d_gene: TRBD2; abundance: NA; CDR3aa: CASSWGLAGGPDTQYF; CDR3nt: TGCGCCAGCAGCTGGGGACTAGCGGGGGGCCCAGATACGCAGTATTTT
v_gene: TRBV10-2; j_gene: TRBJ2-1; d_gene: TRBD1; abundance: NA; CDR3aa: CASSESGQGNEQFF; CDR3nt: TGCGCCAGCAGTGAGTCAGGACAGGGCAATGAGCAGTTCTTC